The 28 T cell receptor beta chains listed next were all sequenced from one sample in a study of T-cell memory formation after mild COVID-19. TCRdb re-derived calls from the 5' RACE reads in MiXCR, one entry per CDR3 protein. The data show about 90,000 distinct CDR3 sequences, with roughly 16% seen just once and roughly two fifths held by the top ten. What was sequenced was PBMCs or a T cell subset sorted from them (not recorded which). Receptor source: a man aged 18 to 35 who had mild COVID-19 (a few samples of this study predate the infection). Cell type and time point are not known.

V is TRBV29-1 and J is TRBJ1-1; D is unclear. This CDR3 has 11 amino acids. Looked up from germline, CDR1 is SQVTM and CDR2 is ANQGSEA. Trimming pared 3 bases from V and 1 base from J, leaving 3 bases between. CDR3 residues: CSVDRNTEAFF. The CDR3, as DNA: TGCAGCGTTGACAGGAACACTGAAGCTTTCTTT.

This clonotype was detected a few times. This chain's CDR3 is CASSQDRVGNEQFF. As DNA, the CDR3 is TGCGCCAGCAGCCAAGACAGGGTCGGGAATGAGCAGTTCTTC. The V call is TRBV4-3, the J call TRBJ2-1; tentatively, D is TRBD1 (5 bases). From germline, CDR1 is LGHNA and CDR2 YSLEER. V lost 0 bases, J lost 7 bases, and 10 bases lay in between. The CDR3 totals 14 residues.

This clonotype was seen a handful of times. This chain uses TRBV10-3 with TRBJ1-1; TRBD1 is a possible D gene (5 bases). Trimming left V 2 bases short and J 1 base short, with 5 bases between. In germline, CDR1 is ENHRY, CDR2 SYGVKD. The CDR3 is made up of 13 amino acids. CDR3 bases: TGTGCCATCAGTGAGACAGGGAACACTGAAGCTTTCTTT. This encodes CAISETGNTEAFF.

This clonotype occurred a few times. The chain combines TRBV12-3 or TRBV12-4 with TRBJ1-3; D is possibly TRBD1 (5 bases). This CDR3 has 14 residues. V was clipped by 6 bases and J by 0 bases, with 9 bases between them. CDR3 region: CASSPGGSGNTIYF. The CDR3 DNA reads as TGTGCCAGCAGCCCGGGGGGCTCTGGAAACACCATATATTTT.

This clonotype was observed a handful of times. The chain is built from TRBV7-9 and TRBJ1-5; 9 positions match TRBD1. The CDR3 is 17 amino acids. Germline V gene sequence: CDR1 SEHNR, CDR2 FQNEAQ (reference sequence). With V trimmed by 5 bases and J by 5 bases, 13 bases remained unmatched. The CDR3 nucleotides read TGTGCCAGCAGCCCGTCCGGGACAGGGCGCGGAGATCAGCCCCAGCATTTT. Its protein is CASSPSGTGRGDQPQHF.

The CDR3 protein is CATKQGIADVLTF. The DNA of the CDR3 is TGTGCCACCAAACAGGGTATCGCTGACGTCCTGACTTTC. The genes are TRBV5-5 and TRBJ2-6; weak D call: TRBD1 (6 bases). CDR1 and CDR2 (germline): SGHKS, YYEKEE (reference sequence). This CDR3 region has 13 residues. Trimming cost V 9 bases and J 11 bases, with 18 bases left between them.

In this sample, this clonotype turned up a few times. The junction departs from the called germline gene at one end, perhaps through a read error. The CDR3, as DNA: TGCACCGTTGATTTGGGCGGCTATGGCTACACCTTC. Protein sequence: CTVDLGGYGYTF. The rearrangement links TRBV29-1 to TRBJ1-2; no clear D gene. The germline CDR1 and CDR2 sequences are SQVTM and ANQGSEA. The CDR3 is 12 amino acids.

The chain has TRBV4-3 and TRBJ2-7; no reliable D call. This CDR3 is 16 amino acids long. Trimming took off 0 bases at V and 0 bases at J, with 12 bases between the two ends. Germline values: CDR1 LGHNA, CDR2 YSLEER. CDR3 amino acids: CASSQDRAQRSYEQYF. The CDR3 nucleotides read TGCGCCAGCAGCCAAGATCGAGCGCAGCGCTCCTACGAGCAGTACTTC.

The V call is TRBV24-1, the J call TRBJ2-1; 7 nucleotides line up with TRBD1. The germline CDR1 and CDR2 sequences are KGHDR and SFDVKD. This CDR3 is 14 amino acids long. J was trimmed by 8 bases and V by 2 bases; bases with no gene match: 5. CDR3 protein: CATSDWTGRDEQFF. CDR3 nucleotides: TGTGCCACCAGTGATTGGACAGGACGGGATGAGCAGTTCTTC.

This chain uses TRBV15 with TRBJ2-3; no firm D call. Germline assignment: CDR1 LNHNV and CDR2 YYDKDF (reference sequence). There are 14 residues in the CDR3. V dropped 0 bases and J dropped 4 bases, with 8 bases sitting between them. CDR3 loop: CATSREGSADTQYF. The CDR3 DNA is TGTGCCACCAGCAGAGAGGGGTCGGCAGATACGCAGTATTTT. Full variable domain (outside the CDR3, taken from reference TRBV15 and TRBJ2-3): DAMVIQNPRYQVTQFGKPVTLSCSQTLNHNVMYWYQQKSSQAPKLLFHYYDKDFNNEADTPDNFQSRRPNTSFCFLDIRSPGLGDTAMYLCATSREGSADTQYFGPGTRLTVL.

V is TRBV5-6 and J is TRBJ2-3; D is unresolved. The CDR3 covers 13 residues. From germline, CDR1 is SGHDT and CDR2 YYEEEE. Trimming took 0 bases from V and 11 from J, leaving 13 bases between them. The CDR3: CASSLAQPVEQYF. In DNA form, the CDR3 reads TGTGCCAGCAGCTTGGCCCAGCCCGTAGAGCAGTATTTT.

As regards this clonotype: One end of the junction is discordant with germline, which a read error may explain. The chain employs TRBV11-2 and TRBJ2-7; maybe TRBD1 (6 bases). The CDR3 is made up of 11 amino acids. In germline, CDR1 is SGHAT, CDR2 FQNNGV. CDR3 amino acids: CASSLWDKLHF. The DNA of the CDR3 is TGTGCCAGCAGCTTATGGGACAAGCTCCACTTC.

This clonotype has a handful of counts. The chain is built from TRBV9 and TRBJ1-1, with a tentative D call TRBD1 (6 bases). V shed 2 bases and J shed 5 bases, with 16 bases lying between them. There are 15 residues in the CDR3. CDR1 SGDLS and CDR2 YYNGEE come from the germline V gene. CDR3 in DNA: TGTGCCAGCAGCGTGGACAGTTCCGAAGGTACTGAAGCTTTCTTT. This gives the protein CASSVDSSEGTEAFF.

This clonotype was seen more than once but under ten times. The CDR3 protein is CAWSFAREAFF. The CDR3 coding sequence is TGTGCCTGGAGTTTCGCTAGAGAAGCTTTCTTT. J is TRBJ1-1 and V is TRBV30; D unclear. V shed 2 bases and J shed 8 bases, with 9 bases lying between them. Germline V gene data show CDR1 as GTSNPN and CDR2 as SVGIG (reference sequence). CDR3 length: 11 residues.

This clonotype was seen only a few times. J is TRBJ1-5 and V is TRBV28, with D perhaps matching TRBD1 (5 bases). V lost 4 bases to trimming and J lost 2 bases, with 12 bases between them. The CDR3 sequence is 15 residues long. CDR1 MDHEN and CDR2 SYDVKM come from the germline V gene. Here the CDR3 reads CASSWTMGGNQPQHF. DNA for the CDR3: TGTGCCAGCAGTTGGACGATGGGGGGCAATCAGCCCCAGCATTTT.

This clonotype was detected only a few times. The V call is TRBV28, the J call TRBJ1-5; D unresolved. Trimming removed 1 base at V and 5 bases at J, with 6 bases between. Germline assignment: CDR1 MDHEN and CDR2 SYDVKM. The CDR3 is 13 residues long. CDR3 residues: CASSLYSHQPQHF. In nucleotides, the CDR3 is TGTGCCAGCAGTTTATATTCCCATCAGCCCCAGCATTTT.

The chain recombines TRBV10-3 with TRBJ2-7; D might be TRBD2 (5 bases). CDR1 is ENHRY, CDR2 SYGVKD, per germline. Trimming took off 4 bases at V and 5 bases at J, with 12 bases between the two ends. The CDR3 is 13 amino acids. This CDR3 is CAISATYGNEQYV. In DNA form, the CDR3 reads TGTGCCATCAGTGCCACCTACGGGAACGAGCAGTACGTC.

CDR3 DNA: TGTGCCAGCAACGGAGGGGACGGCTCTGGAAACACCATATATTTT. This gives the protein CASNGGDGSGNTIYF. This chain uses TRBV9 with TRBJ1-3; weak D call: TRBD1 (5 bases). V gave up 6 bases and J gave up 0 bases, with 13 bases separating them. This CDR3 comprises 15 residues. From germline, CDR1 is SGDLS and CDR2 YYNGEE.

The CDR3 loop reads CASSPVGSDTQYF. The CDR3 nucleotides are TGTGCCAGCAGCCCCGTGGGGTCAGATACGCAGTATTTT. This chain connects TRBV7-3 to TRBJ2-3; D is unclear. The CDR3 loop spans 13 amino acids. The germline V gene encodes CDR1 SGHTA and CDR2 FQGTGA. The V end was cut by 5 bases, the J end by 4 bases, with 10 bases between. Supplemented by reference TRBV7-3 and TRBJ2-3, the full variable domain reads GAGVSQTPSNKVTEKGKYVELRCDPISGHTALYWYRQSLGQGPEFLIYFQGTGAADDSGLPNDRFFAVRPEGSVSTLKIQRTERGDSAVYLCASSPVGSDTQYFGPGTRLTVL.

This clonotype was picked up many times. The chain is built from TRBV6-1 and TRBJ2-3; 9 bases are shared with TRBD2. CDR1 and CDR2 from the germline V gene are MNHNS and SASEGT. This CDR3 is 15 amino acids long. The ends lost 2 bases at V and 4 bases at J; junction bases unmatched: 4. CDR3 bases: TGTGCCAGCAGTGAAAAATCTAGCGGGGCAGATACGCAGTATTTT. It translates to CASSEKSSGADTQYF.

J is TRBJ1-2 and V is TRBV12-3 or TRBV12-4; TRBD1 might be the D (5 bases). The V end was cut by 6 bases, the J end by 3 bases, with 14 bases between. The CDR3 is 14 amino acids. CDR3 region: CASSPGRVDYGYTF. The CDR3 DNA is TGTGCCAGCAGCCCCGGCAGGGTAGACTATGGCTACACCTTC.

A few counts support this clonotype. V usage is TRBV7-2 and J usage is TRBJ2-1; D is ambiguous. Trimming stripped 2 bases from V and 2 bases from J, with 13 bases between. CDR1 and CDR2 (germline): SGHTA, FQGNSA. The CDR3 totals 16 residues. CDR3 DNA: TGTGCCAGCAGCTTAAGGCCCCCCGGCCCCTACAATGAGCAGTTCTTC. Its protein product is CASSLRPPGPYNEQFF.

CDR3 region: CASSLDTGRGAFF. Here the CDR3 DNA reads TGCGCCAGCAGCCTCGACACCGGCCGGGGAGCTTTCTTT. V gene TRBV4-3 combines with J gene TRBJ1-1; D is undetermined. The CDR3 spans 13 residues. CDR1 and CDR2 from the germline V gene are LGHNA and YSLEER. V was cut by 4 bases and J by 10 bases, with 16 bases left in between.

This clonotype appeared a few times. This chain joins TRBV5-6 and TRBJ2-3; possibly TRBD1 or TRBD2 for D (5 bases each). CDR3 size: 15 residues. V dropped 4 bases and J dropped 4 bases, with 16 bases sitting between them. CDR1 is SGHDT and CDR2 is YYEEEE in the germline V gene. CDR3 bases: TGTGCCAGCAGCCCGGGACCCAGTCACCCAGATACGCAGTATTTT. As protein: CASSPGPSHPDTQYF.

In this sample, this clonotype turned up a few times. This chain connects TRBV4-2 to TRBJ2-2; D gene unclear. CDR3 size: 13 residues. V was cut by 1 base and J by 9 bases, with 9 bases left in between. Germline V gives CDR1 LGHNA, CDR2 YNFKEQ. CDR3 residues: CASSQGKSRELFF. In DNA form, the CDR3 reads TGTGCCAGCAGCCAAGGAAAAAGCCGGGAGCTGTTTTTT.

The chain couples TRBV4-3 to TRBJ2-7, with 11 nucleotides matching TRBD2. The germline CDR1 and CDR2 sequences are LGHNA and YSLEER. The CDR3 consists of 14 residues. V was pared by 4 bases and J by 4 bases, with 3 bases of the junction left unmatched. The CDR3 loop reads CASSRTSGGYEQYF. DNA of the CDR3: TGCGCCAGCAGCCGAACTAGCGGGGGATACGAGCAGTACTTC.

This clonotype was seen only a few times. The rearrangement uses TRBV29-1 and TRBJ2-7, with TRBD1 as a possible D gene (5 bases). The CDR3 is 14 residues long. The V end lost 0 bases, the J end lost 3 bases, and 12 bases lay between the germline ends. Germline assignment: CDR1 SQVTM and CDR2 ANQGSEA. This CDR3 is CSVEDPRVGYEQYF. The CDR3 region has the DNA TGCAGCGTTGAAGATCCCAGGGTGGGCTACGAGCAGTACTTC.

This chain uses TRBV7-4 with TRBJ2-1, with D possibly being TRBD2 (5 bases). The CDR3 consists of 16 residues. Trimming removed 5 bases from V and 8 bases from J, with 22 bases in between. Looked up from germline, CDR1 is SGHVT and CDR2 is SQSDAQ. The CDR3 region has the DNA TGTGCCAGCAGCAAAAGTGGGAGCTTTATAGCCGATGAGCAGTTCTTC. It codes for CASSKSGSFIADEQFF.